Each of the 32 T cell receptor beta chains below was sequenced from the same sample in a study of identical twins. Each CDR3 protein gets one entry after TCRdb re-called the 5' RACE reads with MiXCR. Of hundreds of thousands of distinct CDR3 sequences in the sample, around 5.7% were seen once. Sequences were obtained from naive T cells sorted from blood. The receptors shown here come from a young man in good health.

This clonotype came up many times. The chain recombines TRBV7-2 with TRBJ2-2; D perhaps matches TRBD2 (6 bases). The ends were cut back, 4 bases at V and 6 bases at J, with 9 bases in the middle. Per the germline V gene, CDR1 is SGHTA and CDR2 is FQGNSA. This CDR3 spans 13 amino acids. The CDR3 nucleotides are TGTGCCAGCAGCTCCCGACTAGCCGGGGAGCTGTTTTTT. Its protein is CASSSRLAGELFF.

This clonotype was detected many times. The chain is built from TRBV7-3 and TRBJ1-6; TRBD1 aligns across 9 bases. CDR1 and CDR2 from the germline V gene are SGHTA and FQGTGA. V lost 5 bases and J lost 12; bases outside the gene matches: 5. The CDR3 runs to 13 residues. CDR3 loop: CASSNRGRGPLHF. Here the CDR3 DNA reads TGTGCCAGCAGCAACAGGGGGCGGGGACCCCTCCACTTT.

The chain couples TRBV30 to TRBJ2-3, with D perhaps given as TRBD1 or TRBD2 (5 bases each). V was trimmed by 0 bases and J by 4 bases, leaving 14 bases between them. This CDR3 spans 15 amino acids. Germline V gene data show CDR1 as GTSNPN and CDR2 as SVGIG (reference sequence). Written as DNA, the CDR3 is TGTGCCTGGAGTGTTGGGAACCGGGGCCCAGATACGCAGTATTTT. Protein product: CAWSVGNRGPDTQYF.

This clonotype was seen ten or more times. V is TRBV7-2 and J is TRBJ2-1; D not resolved. The CDR3 spans 15 residues. The V end lost 0 bases, the J end lost 1 base, and 7 bases lay between the germline ends. Germline V lookup: CDR1 SGHTA, CDR2 FQGNSA. The CDR3 DNA reads TGTGCCAGCAGCTTAGCCACCCCGTCCTACAATGAGCAGTTCTTC. It codes for CASSLATPSYNEQFF.

This clonotype was seen at least ten times. This sequence joins TRBV6-5 and TRBJ2-3, with 10 bases lining up with TRBD1. The CDR3 is 16 residues long. Germline V gene data show CDR1 as MNHEY and CDR2 as SVGAGI. V gave up 6 bases and J gave up 1 base; unmatched junction bases: 7. CDR3 DNA sequence: TGTGCCAGCAGGGACTCGACAGGGGGCGGCACAGATACGCAGTATTTT. It codes for CASRDSTGGGTDTQYF.

This clonotype occurred many times. This chain uses TRBV27 with TRBJ2-3; 8 positions match TRBD2. Germline CDR1 and CDR2: MNHEY and SMNVEV (reference sequence). The CDR3 spans 13 residues. Trimming took 0 bases from V and 14 from J; bases not matched to a gene: 7. The CDR3 nucleotides are TGTGCCAGCAGTTTATCGGGGCTAGCGGGCACGTATTTT. Translation gives CASSLSGLAGTYF.

This clonotype has only a few counts. This sequence joins TRBV23-1 and TRBJ2-3; D is unclear. TRBV23-1 is identified as an open reading frame with a role that is uncertain. The ends were cut back, 2 bases at V and 0 bases at J, with 12 bases in the middle. The CDR3 runs to 16 residues. The DNA for the CDR3 is TGCGCCAGCAGTCAACCCTACCCTGAAAGCACAGATACGCAGTATTTT. Protein: CASSQPYPESTDTQYF.

There are a few counts of this clonotype. The chain links TRBV18 to TRBJ1-1; D is undetermined. With 5 bases removed from V and 6 bases from J, the gap between germline ends came to 10 bases. In germline, CDR1 is KGHSH, CDR2 LQKENI. The CDR3 runs 12 residues. The CDR3 loop reads CASSTAAAEAFF. CDR3 bases: TGTGCCAGCTCAACAGCGGCCGCTGAAGCTTTCTTT.

This clonotype occurred a few times. The chain joins TRBV11-2 to TRBJ2-1, with 12 bases that match TRBD2. Germline V gene data show CDR1 as SGHAT and CDR2 as FQNNGV. With 2 bases clipped from V and 4 bases from J, the junction kept 6 bases outside the gene matches. CDR3 length equals 17 residues. The CDR3 DNA reads TGTGCCAGCAGCTTATTCGGGACTAGCGGGTTATACAATGAGCAGTTCTTC. Translation: CASSLFGTSGLYNEQFF.

On this clonotype itself: A much larger clone lies one base from this, so it may be a read error. The chain recombines TRBV4-3 with TRBJ2-1; D possibly corresponds to TRBD2 (5 bases). This CDR3 spans 14 amino acids. Looked up from germline, CDR1 is LGHNA and CDR2 is YSLEER. The CDR3 region has the DNA TGCGCCAGCAGCCAAGTTGCGGGCTACAATAAGCAGTTCTTC. Its translation is CASSQVAGYNKQFF.

Many counts were recorded for this clonotype. The chain is built from TRBV12-3 or TRBV12-4 and TRBJ2-1; D may correspond to TRBD1 or TRBD2 (5 bases each). The CDR3 spans 15 residues. Trimming took off 7 bases at V and 8 bases at J, with 21 bases between the two ends. The CDR3 region has the DNA TGTGCCAGCACCCTGGGACCATCGCACGGGGATGAGCAGTTCTTC. Amino acid sequence: CASTLGPSHGDEQFF.

This clonotype was detected only a few times. The chain uses TRBV6-5 and TRBJ2-3; 7 bases align to TRBD2. This CDR3 has 16 amino acids. Losses at the gene ends were 2 bases for V and 1 base for J; bases not matched to a gene: 6. Germline V lookup: CDR1 MNHEY, CDR2 SVGAGI. The CDR3 region is CASSYGRERGTDTQYF. In DNA form, the CDR3 reads TGTGCCAGCAGTTACGGGCGGGAGAGAGGCACAGATACGCAGTATTTT.

V usage is TRBV7-8 and J usage is TRBJ2-7, with 13 positions matching TRBD2. This CDR3 is 15 amino acids long. From germline, CDR1 is SGHVS and CDR2 FQNEAQ. The junction had 11 bases not matched to a gene; V was cut back by 10 bases and J by 5 bases. The CDR3, as DNA: TGTGCCACGTCACTAGCGGGAGGGCCGTTCAACGAGCAGTACTTC. Translated: CATSLAGGPFNEQYF.

The rearrangement uses TRBV12-3 or TRBV12-4 and TRBJ2-4; D call uncertain. CDR3 length equals 16 residues. With 6 bases removed from V and 0 bases from J, the gap between germline ends came to 15 bases. CDR3 nucleotides: TGTGCCAGCAGCCAACTCAGTAGCCTAGCCAAAAACATTCAGTACTTC. Its translation is CASSQLSSLAKNIQYF.

This clonotype was recorded at least ten times. The J gene is TRBJ2-1, the V gene TRBV12-5; 12 bases match TRBD2. CDR3 length: 18 amino acids. Trimming took 4 bases from V and 4 from J; bases not matched to a gene: 11. Germline assignment: CDR1 LGHNT and CDR2 FRNRAP. In DNA, the CDR3 is TGTGCTAGTGGTTGGTTACTAGCGGGAGGAAACCAATACAATGAGCAGTTCTTC. It encodes CASGWLLAGGNQYNEQFF.

The table lists this clonotype with many counts. This rearrangement joins TRBV15 to TRBJ2-3; the D gene is possibly TRBD1 (6 bases). V was cut by 1 base and J by 5 bases, with 10 bases left in between. Germline loops: CDR1 LNHNV, CDR2 YYDKDF (reference sequence). The CDR3 consists of 14 residues. The CDR3 DNA reads as TGTGCCACCAGCAGAGCGGACAGCGGAGATACGCAGTATTTT. Encoded protein: CATSRADSGDTQYF.

This clonotype was seen repeatedly, ten times or more. This chain joins TRBV3-1 and TRBJ2-1; the match to TRBD2 covers 11 bases. Trimming at V came to 3 bases and at J to 6 bases, leaving 4 bases not matched to a gene. The length of the CDR3 is 15 residues. From germline, CDR1 is LGHDT and CDR2 YNNKEL (reference sequence). The CDR3 sequence is CASSQSLAGGNEQFF. CDR3 bases: TGTGCCAGCAGCCAGTCGCTAGCGGGAGGCAATGAGCAGTTCTTC.

This clonotype appeared many times. The genes are TRBV12-3 or TRBV12-4 and TRBJ2-3; 7 positions match TRBD2. This CDR3 is built from 16 residues. With V trimmed by 6 bases and J by 1 base, 10 bases remained unmatched. The CDR3 DNA sequence: TGTGCCAGCAGCCCCTGGGGCGGGAGTGGCACAGATACGCAGTATTTT. Its protein is CASSPWGGSGTDTQYF.

V usage is TRBV11-2 and J usage is TRBJ2-1; maybe TRBD2 (6 bases). The CDR3 has 15 amino acids. V shed 6 bases and J shed 2 bases, with 14 bases lying between them. Germline assignment: CDR1 SGHAT and CDR2 FQNNGV. Written as DNA, the CDR3 is TGTGCCAGCAGACGTAGCGGCCCGACCTACAATGAGCAGTTCTTC. Translated, it gives CASRRSGPTYNEQFF.

This clonotype was counted many times. This chain links TRBV12-3 or TRBV12-4 with TRBJ2-5; 8 bases match TRBD1. This CDR3 comprises 21 residues. The junction had 23 bases not matched to a gene; V was cut back by 3 bases and J by 2 bases. The CDR3 DNA sequence: TGTGCCAGCAGTTTTAGTTTGGGGTCGCAGGGGGCCTCCCGCCCTCAAGAGACCCAGTACTTC. Protein sequence: CASSFSLGSQGASRPQETQYF.

This clonotype has only a few counts. The chain has TRBV5-5 and TRBJ2-1, with D possibly matching TRBD1 (6 bases). The CDR3 runs to 16 residues. The germline V and J ends were trimmed by 1 base and 4 bases, with 15 bases remaining between them. Germline assignment: CDR1 SGHKS and CDR2 YYEKEE (reference sequence). The DNA of the CDR3 is TGTGCCAGCAGCTTGTCTCCTGGGACACCATACAATGAGCAGTTCTTC. Translating it yields CASSLSPGTPYNEQFF.

In its sample, this clonotype was seen many times. The rearrangement uses TRBV6-5 and TRBJ2-1; D gene ambiguous. CDR3 length: 15 amino acids. V was trimmed by 2 bases and J by 2 bases, leaving 10 bases between them. Germline CDR1 MNHEY, CDR2 SVGAGI. CDR3 in amino acids: CASSYIQDPYNEQFF. The CDR3, as DNA: TGTGCCAGCAGTTACATCCAGGACCCCTACAATGAGCAGTTCTTC.

This clonotype was counted between two and nine times. V is TRBV4-2 and J is TRBJ1-4; D uncertain. The CDR3 spans 17 residues. Trimming took 0 bases from V and 11 from J, leaving 22 bases between them. The germline V gene has CDR1 LGHNA and CDR2 YNFKEQ. The chain's CDR3 is CASSQDNRAGQEGKLFF. The CDR3 bases are TGTGCCAGCAGCCAAGATAATCGGGCTGGGCAGGAAGGCAAACTGTTTTTT.

This clonotype was picked up many times. The chain links TRBV15 to TRBJ2-1, with D maybe TRBD1 (6 bases). The CDR3 has 15 residues. Germline CDR1 LNHNV, CDR2 YYDKDF (reference sequence). V was pared by 1 base and J by 5 bases, with 12 bases between. The CDR3 sequence: CATSRARAGDNEQFF. CDR3 DNA: TGTGCCACCAGCAGAGCTCGAGCAGGGGACAATGAGCAGTTCTTC.

Many counts were recorded for this clonotype. The chain joins TRBV15 to TRBJ2-5; D gene uncertain. Germline-derived CDR1 and CDR2 are LNHNV and YYDKDF (reference sequence). Trimming cost V 3 bases and J 2 bases, with 10 bases left between them. CDR3 length: 14 amino acids. This CDR3 reads CATSRDRKQETQYF. DNA for the CDR3: TGTGCCACCAGCAGGGACCGCAAACAAGAGACCCAGTACTTC.

In DNA, the CDR3 is TGTGCCAGCACCCGACTTAATGGAGCTGGGGATGGCTACACCTTC. Its translation is CASTRLNGAGDGYTF. The genes are TRBV6-1 and TRBJ1-2; D not certain. The V end lost 7 bases, the J end lost 6 bases, and 21 bases lay between the germline ends. Germline CDR1 and CDR2: MNHNS and SASEGT. The CDR3 spans 15 residues.

In its sample, this clonotype was seen many times. This chain links TRBV6-5 with TRBJ1-4; the D is unclear. Germline values: CDR1 MNHEY, CDR2 SVGAGI. V was pared by 0 bases and J by 7 bases, with 6 bases between. This CDR3 is built from 13 residues. CDR3 bases: TGTGCCAGCAGTTACTCCCCGGGTGAAAAACTGTTTTTT. Its protein is CASSYSPGEKLFF.

This clonotype was observed at least ten times. This chain links TRBV29-1 with TRBJ2-2; D is undetermined. The ends were cut back, 4 bases at V and 1 base at J, with 4 bases in the middle. The CDR3 sequence is 12 residues long. Per the germline V gene, CDR1 is SQVTM and CDR2 is ANQGSEA. CDR3 in amino acids: CSVGGNTGELFF. CDR3 DNA sequence: TGCAGCGTTGGGGGGAACACCGGGGAGCTGTTTTTT.

CDR3 DNA: TGTGCCACCAGCAGAGATCACCTGGGGATCAAGTACTTC. Protein sequence: CATSRDHLGIKYF. The rearrangement links TRBV15 to TRBJ2-5; D unclear. This CDR3 is built from 13 residues. Germline V gives CDR1 LNHNV, CDR2 YYDKDF (reference sequence). Trimming removed 0 bases at V and 12 bases at J, with 14 bases between.

This clonotype came up a few times. This rearrangement joins TRBV7-8 to TRBJ2-3; 9 nucleotides agree with TRBD1. CDR3 length: 16 amino acids. Trimming at V came to 3 bases and at J to 3 bases, leaving 7 bases not matched to a gene. Germline values: CDR1 SGHVS, CDR2 FQNEAQ. The CDR3 region has the DNA TGTGCCAGCAGCTTCTCCGTCGGGACAGGGACAGATACGCAGTATTTT. Translating gives CASSFSVGTGTDTQYF.

The chain links TRBV10-3 to TRBJ2-3, with 9 bases that match TRBD2. V shed 7 bases, J shed 6 bases, and the junction held 8 bases outside the gene matches. Germline V lookup: CDR1 ENHRY, CDR2 SYGVKD. This CDR3 comprises 14 residues. The CDR3 DNA is TGTGCCATCAAAGGCGGGAGGGCCATGGATACGCAGTATTTT. Translated: CAIKGGRAMDTQYF.

This clonotype was seen repeatedly, ten times or more. J is TRBJ1-1 and V is TRBV6-5, with 8 nucleotides matching TRBD1. Germline assignment: CDR1 MNHEY and CDR2 SVGAGI. This CDR3 is 14 amino acids long. After removal of 2 bases from V and 8 bases from J, the junction contained 7 bases not matched to a gene. The CDR3: CASSYPPGTGEAFF. CDR3 coding DNA: TGTGCCAGCAGTTACCCGCCCGGGACAGGAGAAGCTTTCTTT.